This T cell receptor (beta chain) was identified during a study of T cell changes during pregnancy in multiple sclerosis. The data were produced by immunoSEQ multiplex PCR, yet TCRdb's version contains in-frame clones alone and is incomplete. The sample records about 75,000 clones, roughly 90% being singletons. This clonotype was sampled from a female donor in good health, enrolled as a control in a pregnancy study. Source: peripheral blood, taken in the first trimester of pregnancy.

CDR3 sequence (DNA): TGTGCCAGCTCCCCTACCAAGGGGCAGGTTCAGCCCCAGCATTTT. As protein: CASSPTKGQVQPQHF. The chain has TRBV18 and TRBJ1-5; perhaps TRBD1 as D (5 bases). Looked up from germline, CDR1 is KGHSH and CDR2 is LQKENI. The CDR3 sequence is 15 residues long. Trimming removed 6 bases at V and 6 bases at J, with 18 bases between.